The 17 T cell receptor beta chains below were found in one sample sequenced in a study of early stage breast cancer tumors. This table comes from immunoSEQ multiplex PCR, and its TCRdb copy is limited to in-frame clones, with some not included. The data show 70,000 or so clones, approximately 80% seen once. The sequenced sample was blood. Every receptor here comes from a person aged 40-50 years with breast cancer.

V gene TRBV7-9 combines with J gene TRBJ1-1, with 7 bases fitting TRBD1. Germline CDR1 reads SEHNR; CDR2 reads FQNEAQ (reference sequence). The length of the CDR3 is 12 residues. Germline trimming cut 4 bases from V and 4 bases from J; bases unmatched to any gene: 0. The CDR3 loop reads CASSSGGTEAFF. The DNA of the CDR3 is TGTGCCAGCAGCTCAGGGGGCACTGAAGCTTTCTTT.

The V call is TRBV21-1, the J call TRBJ2-1; the D segment call TRBD1 is taken from the table without a DNA check. TRBV21-1 represents a pseudogene. The CDR3 contains 15 residues. CDR3 sequence (DNA): TGTGCCAGCATACTCCAAGACAAAACAAACAATGAGCAGTTCTTC. This sequence encodes CASILQDKTNNEQFF.

The chain couples TRBV5-6 to TRBJ2-7; 11 nucleotides line up with TRBD2. Trimming at V came to 6 bases and at J to 2 bases, leaving 10 bases not matched to a gene. Germline CDR1 SGHDT, CDR2 YYEEEE. The CDR3 is 16 amino acids. The CDR3 DNA follows: TGTGCCAGCAATCAACAGGGTAGCGGGAGGGCCTACGAGCAGTACTTC. Protein product: CASNQQGSGRAYEQYF.

V and J are TRBV28 and TRBJ2-7; D call uncertain. CDR1 is MDHEN and CDR2 is SYDVKM in the germline V gene. The CDR3 totals 15 residues. Trimming stripped 7 bases from V and 2 bases from J, with 18 bases between. The CDR3 nucleotides read TGTGCCAGCACCTTTAGGAAGGAAAGAACCTACGAGCAGTACTTC. Translating it yields CASTFRKERTYEQYF.

Notes on this clone: Its ends do not fully match the called genes, so a read error is possible. V is TRBV7-7 and J is TRBJ2-5; TRBD2 matches at 7 bases. Germline V gene data show CDR1 as SSHAT and CDR2 as FNYEAQ (reference sequence). CDR3 length: 13 residues. CDR3 protein: CASSFGEGETQYF. The CDR3 coding sequence is TGTGCTAGCAGCTTCGGGGAGGGGGAGACCCAGTACTTC.

This clone has more than one count but fewer than ten. This chain connects TRBV19 to TRBJ1-5; a possible D gene is TRBD1 (5 bases). The CDR3 totals 14 residues. CDR1 is LNHDA, CDR2 SQIVND, per germline (reference sequence). V gave up 5 bases and J gave up 7 bases, with 15 bases separating them. Here the CDR3 DNA reads TGTGCCAGTAGTCCCCCGGGGGGGAAACAGCCCCAGCATTTT. This sequence encodes CASSPPGGKQPQHF. Variable domain in full (rest from reference TRBV19 and TRBJ1-5): DGGITQSPKYLFRKEGQNVTLSCEQNLNHDAMYWYRQDPGQGLRLIYYSQIVNDFQKGDIAEGYSVSREKKESFPLTVTSAQKNPTAFYLCASSPPGGKQPQHFGDGTRLSIL.

This chain connects TRBV2 to TRBJ1-1, with a possible D match to TRBD1 (6 bases). Trimming pared 9 bases from V and 0 bases from J, leaving 11 bases between. The CDR3 has 13 residues. Germline CDR1 is SNHLY and CDR2 is FYNNEI. The DNA of the CDR3 is TGTGCCAGTCGGACAGAGATGAACACTGAAGCTTTCTTT. Protein: CASRTEMNTEAFF.

CDR3: CASSLKGPTYEQYF. The CDR3 coding sequence is TGTGCCAGCAGCTTGAAGGGCCCTACCTACGAGCAGTACTTC. The chain has TRBV5-4 and TRBJ2-7; D is uncertain. The CDR3 covers 14 residues. Germline lookup yields CDR1 SGHNT and CDR2 YYREEE (reference sequence). Trimming pared 1 base from V and 2 bases from J, leaving 10 bases between.

The genes are TRBV5-4 and TRBJ2-5; 10 positions agree with TRBD1. Germline loops: CDR1 SGHNT, CDR2 YYREEE (reference sequence). J lost 6 bases, V lost 1 base, and 6 bases had no gene match. The length of the CDR3 is 15 residues. CDR3 nucleotide sequence: TGTGCCAGCAGCTTGCGACAGGGGGCAGGAAAGACCCAGTACTTC. This translates into CASSLRQGAGKTQYF.

This chain links TRBV18 with TRBJ2-5, with TRBD1 matching over 9 bases. The germline gives CDR1 KGHSH, CDR2 LQKENI. The CDR3 is made up of 15 amino acids. The junction had 9 bases not matched to a gene; V was cut back by 6 bases and J by 4 bases. The CDR3 protein is CASSWNRGRRETQYF. The CDR3, as DNA: TGTGCCAGCTCTTGGAACAGGGGGCGGAGAGAGACCCAGTACTTC.

The V and J genes are TRBV13 and TRBJ1-1; 8 bases align to TRBD1. The junction had 6 bases not matched to a gene; V was cut back by 6 bases and J by 3 bases. The germline gives CDR1 PRHDT, CDR2 FYEKMQ (reference sequence). The CDR3 contains 14 residues. The CDR3 loop is CASREDRGHTEAFF. As DNA, the CDR3 is TGTGCCAGCAGGGAAGACAGGGGACACACTGAAGCTTTCTTT.

The chain combines TRBV10-3 with TRBJ1-5; weak D call: TRBD1 (5 bases). The CDR3 sequence is 14 residues long. Trimming cost V 2 bases and J 7 bases, with 12 bases left between them. Germline V gives CDR1 ENHRY, CDR2 SYGVKD. CDR3 DNA sequence: TGTGCCATCAGTGAGGAGGGGTCGAGGCAGCCCCAGCATTTT. Protein sequence: CAISEEGSRQPQHF.

The rearrangement joins TRBV25-1 to TRBJ2-3; the D gene is possibly TRBD1 (6 bases). Trimming removed 3 bases from V and 2 bases from J, with 21 bases in between. The CDR3 extends over 18 amino acids. Germline V gives CDR1 MGHDK, CDR2 SYGVNS. Here the CDR3 reads CASSERNFGQRHTDTQYF. As DNA, the CDR3 is TGTGCCAGCAGTGAGAGAAATTTTGGACAGAGACACACAGATACGCAGTATTTT.

J is TRBJ1-5 and V is TRBV4-1; a weak D match, TRBD1 (5 bases). V was shortened by 0 bases and J by 3 bases, with 12 bases between the two germline ends. The length of the CDR3 is 16 residues. From germline, CDR1 is MGHRA and CDR2 YSYEKL. The DNA of the CDR3 is TGCGCCAGCAGCCAAGATATAGGGGTTCTCAATCAGCCCCAGCATTTT. As protein: CASSQDIGVLNQPQHF.

The table lists this clone with a count of one. The genes are TRBV21-1 and TRBJ2-3; no check of the table's D call, TRBD2, against the DNA was made. TRBV21-1 represents a pseudogene. CDR3 length: 21 residues. The DNA of the CDR3 is TGTGCCAGCAGCAAAACGGAACTCGGTGCGGGTTTGCAGCCTTTAGGATATACGCAGTATTTT. Its translation is CASSKTELGAGLQPLGYTQYF.

In DNA form, the CDR3 reads TGTGCCAGCAGTGACAGTTCTTATGGCTACACCTTC. Translating gives CASSDSSYGYTF. The rearrangement links TRBV6-5 to TRBJ1-2; TRBD1 might be the D (5 bases). Trimming shortened V by 5 bases and J by 5 bases, and 9 bases separated the two germline ends. From germline, CDR1 is MNHEY and CDR2 SVGAGI. The CDR3 has 12 amino acids.

In DNA form, the CDR3 reads TGTGCCAGCAGCTTCAGATTATACGAGCAGTACTTC. This codes for CASSFRLYEQYF. This chain connects TRBV7-8 to TRBJ2-7, with unresolved D. This CDR3 contains 12 residues. The germline gives CDR1 SGHVS, CDR2 FQNEAQ. V lost 3 bases and J 4 bases, leaving 7 bases between the germline ends.